Listed below are T cell receptor beta chains from one sample, sequenced in a study of neurological immune-mediated disorders. From the 5' RACE reads, TCRdb called clonotypes with MiXCR, one entry per CDR3 protein. The sample holds some 30,000 distinct CDR3 sequences; about a sixth are singletons and the top ten take 4.5% to 5%. Sequences were obtained from CD4+ T cells from blood. These receptor sequences come from a female donor with HTLV-1-associated myelopathy (HAM/TSP). Both conserved end residues are part of each CDR3. The D gene is left open where the match is weak. Only some rows state a clone size, as once, few, many or a class for expanded clones.

j_call clone_size d_call v_call cdr3_aa cdr3_nt
TRBJ1-6 many NA TRBV5-1 CASSLGAGDNSPLHF TGCGCCAGCAGCTTGGGTGCCGGAGATAATTCACCCCTCCACTTT
TRBJ2-7 many NA TRBV20-1 CSARGEMILGYEQYF TGCAGTGCTAGAGGAGAAATGATTCTGGGGTACGAGCAGTACTTC
TRBJ2-7 few NA TRBV7-2 CASSLTETYEQYF TGTGCCAGCAGCTTGACAGAAACCTACGAGCAGTACTTC
TRBJ1-1 many NA TRBV29-1 CSAYPGDF TGCAGCGCCTATCCGGGGGACTTT
TRBJ2-3 many NA TRBV15 CATSRDSGTDTQYF TGTGCCACCAGCAGAGATTCCGGGACAGATACGCAGTATTTT
TRBJ2-7 many NA TRBV6-2/TRBV6-3 CASTDSSYEQYF TGTGCCAGCACCGACAGTTCCTACGAGCAGTACTTC
TRBJ2-1 many NA TRBV2 CASRGGTTYNEQFF TGTGCCAGCAGGGGGGGGACAACTTACAATGAGCAGTTCTTC
TRBJ1-1 many NA TRBV9 CASSVDPVEGTEAFF TGTGCCAGCAGCGTCGACCCTGTAGAAGGCACTGAAGCTTTCTTT
TRBJ2-3 many TRBD2 TRBV20-1 CSARRGRDTDTQYF TGCAGTGCTAGACGCGGGAGGGACACAGATACGCAGTATTTT
TRBJ1-2 many NA TRBV20-1 CSAPDTPNYGYTF TGCAGTGCCCCGGACACGCCTAACTATGGCTACACCTTC
TRBJ1-6 many TRBD1 TRBV6-5 CASSWDRGDSPLHF TGTGCCAGCAGTTGGGACAGGGGGGACTCACCCCTCCACTTT
TRBJ2-7 many NA TRBV5-1 CASSLAGDGAYEQYF TGCGCCAGCAGCTTGGCCGGGGATGGGGCCTACGAGCAGTACTTC
TRBJ2-7 many NA TRBV30 CAWSEPGVSYEQYF TGTGCCTGGAGTGAGCCGGGGGTGAGCTACGAGCAGTACTTC
TRBJ2-2 many NA TRBV21-1 CASSKGKSVCAGELFF TGTGCCAGCAGCAAAGGGAAGTCCGTCTGCGCCGGGGAGCTGTTTTTT
TRBJ2-2 many TRBD2 TRBV24-1 CATSGTSSNTGELFF TGTGCCACCAGTGGGACTAGCTCTAACACCGGGGAGCTGTTTTTT
TRBJ2-3 many NA TRBV27 CASSHERIDTQYF TGTGCCAGCAGCCACGAACGGATAGATACGCAGTATTTT
TRBJ1-4 many NA TRBV9 CASSVGSGAFNEKLFF TGTGCCAGCAGCGTAGGATCAGGGGCGTTTAATGAAAAACTGTTTTTT
TRBJ2-1 many TRBD2 TRBV10-2 CASSEMGASGGNEQFF TGCGCCAGCAGTGAGATGGGGGCTAGCGGGGGAAATGAGCAGTTCTTC
TRBJ2-3 many NA TRBV29-1 CSVEGGTGSYTQYF TGCAGCGTTGAAGGGGGGACTGGGAGTTATACGCAGTATTTT
TRBJ2-2 many TRBD1 TRBV7-3 CASSPGQGAAGELFF TGTGCCAGCTCACCGGGACAGGGGGCAGCCGGGGAGCTGTTTTTT
TRBJ1-3 many NA TRBV6-2/TRBV6-3 CASSYPGTWRNTIYF TGTGCCAGCAGTTACCCCGGGACCTGGAGAAACACCATATATTTT
TRBJ2-2 many NA TRBV20-1 CSATLLNTGELFF TGCAGTGCAACCCTTTTGAACACCGGGGAGCTGTTTTTT
TRBJ2-1 medium-sized NA TRBV9 CASSVGLGGQGEQFF TGTGCCAGCAGCGTAGGTTTGGGTGGGCAGGGGGAGCAGTTCTTC
TRBJ2-2 many TRBD2 TRBV2 CASSPIAGGHTGELFF TGTGCCAGCAGTCCAATAGCGGGGGGGCACACCGGGGAGCTGTTTTTT
TRBJ2-6 many NA TRBV20-1 CSARESGANVLTF TGCAGTGCTAGGGAATCTGGGGCCAACGTCCTGACTTTC
TRBJ2-5 many NA TRBV29-1 CSVEDQGASIIETQYF TGCAGCGTTGAAGATCAAGGGGCCTCAATCATAGAGACCCAGTACTTC
TRBJ1-1 many NA TRBV19 CASNGRGYTEAFF TGTGCCAGTAACGGCAGGGGATACACTGAAGCTTTCTTT
TRBJ1-1 many NA TRBV29-1 CSVVRNMNTEAFF TGCAGCGTTGTGCGCAACATGAACACTGAAGCTTTCTTT
TRBJ2-2 many TRBD2 TRBV20-1 CSARELAGNTGELFF TGCAGTGCTAGAGAACTAGCGGGGAACACCGGGGAGCTGTTTTTT
TRBJ2-1 many TRBD2 TRBV6-1 CASSGAGGPDEQFF TGTGCCAGCAGTGGGGCGGGGGGGCCTGATGAGCAGTTCTTC
TRBJ2-1 many NA TRBV20-1 CSARVVSGPQGEQFF TGCAGTGCTAGGGTGGTTTCGGGCCCCCAGGGTGAGCAGTTCTTC
TRBJ2-7 many NA TRBV10-3 CAISGASENYEQYF TGTGCCATCAGCGGTGCCAGTGAGAACTACGAGCAGTACTTC
TRBJ1-6 many NA TRBV14 CASSRDMYFSPLHF TGTGCCAGCAGCCGTGACATGTATTTCTCACCCCTCCACTTT
TRBJ2-7 many NA TRBV29-1 CSVKRTEFYEQYF TGCAGCGTGAAAAGGACAGAGTTCTACGAGCAGTACTTC
TRBJ1-2 many NA TRBV5-1 CASSLAHEVPYGYTF TGCGCCAGCAGCTTGGCCCATGAGGTCCCCTATGGCTACACCTTC
TRBJ1-6 many NA TRBV7-6 CASSLAPVGEGILHF TGTGCCAGCAGCTTAGCCCCAGTCGGGGAGGGTATCCTCCACTTT
TRBJ2-7 many TRBD2 TRBV9 CASSPQGRGGLEQYF TGTGCCAGCAGCCCCCAAGGGCGGGGGGGCCTCGAGCAGTACTTC
TRBJ1-1 NA TRBD1 TRBV9 CASSGSRGPNTEALF TGTGCCAGCAGCGGATCAAGGGGGCCAAACACTGAAGCTTTATTT
TRBJ2-3 many TRBD2 TRBV20-1 CSAAMRGGGALDTQYF TGCAGTGCTGCCATGCGTGGCGGGGGGGCCTTAGATACGCAGTATTTT
TRBJ2-2 many TRBD2 TRBV5-1 CASSLALLAGGLWTGELFF TGCGCCAGCAGCTTGGCCCTACTAGCGGGAGGGCTGTGGACCGGGGAGCTGTTTTTT
TRBJ2-2 many NA TRBV6-6 CASSSPRAGGLPGELFF TGTGCCAGCAGTTCCCCCCGGGCCGGCGGGCTACCCGGGGAGCTGTTTTTT
TRBJ2-1 many NA TRBV5-6 CASSLTGTPYNEQFF TGTGCCAGCAGCTTGACAGGGACACCATACAATGAGCAGTTCTTC
TRBJ2-5 many NA TRBV2 CASSEYPGRLCF TGTGCCAGCAGTGAATATCCGGGACGCTTGTGCTTC
TRBJ2-1 many TRBD2 TRBV7-9 CASSSTTSGEQFF TGTGCCAGCAGCTCCACGACTAGCGGTGAGCAGTTCTTC
TRBJ2-7 many NA TRBV20-1 CSARNRVYEQYF TGCAGTGCTAGAAACAGGGTCTACGAGCAGTACTTC
TRBJ2-7 many TRBD2 TRBV27 CASSLFPSGNYEQYF TGTGCCAGCAGTTTATTTCCTAGCGGGAACTACGAGCAGTACTTC
TRBJ2-5 many TRBD2 TRBV10-3 CAISETSGGAKETQYF TGTGCCATCAGTGAAACTAGCGGGGGTGCCAAAGAGACCCAGTACTTC
TRBJ2-7 NA NA TRBV5-1 CASSLMPLSGEQYF TGCGCCAGCAGCTTAATGCCGTTGAGTGGCGAGCAGTACTTC
TRBJ1-4 few NA TRBV24-1 CATNEKLFF TGTGCAACTAATGAAAAACTGTTTTTT
TRBJ1-2 many TRBD1 TRBV5-1 CASSSGTGDGYTF TGCGCCAGCAGCTCGGGGACAGGGGATGGCTACACCTTC
TRBJ1-6 many NA TRBV10-3 CAMGSSYNSPLHF TGTGCCATGGGGAGCTCCTATAATTCACCCCTCCACTTT
TRBJ2-2 few TRBD2 TRBV30 CAWNSGLAGAGELFF TGTGCCTGGAATTCAGGACTAGCGGGGGCCGGGGAGCTGTTTTTT
TRBJ1-5 many NA TRBV20-1 CSARPRQGGGQPQHF TGCAGTGCACGACCACGGCAGGGAGGAGGTCAGCCCCAGCATTTT
TRBJ1-1 many TRBD1 TRBV5-1 CASSARDRENTEAFF TGCGCCAGCAGCGCCCGGGACAGGGAGAACACTGAAGCTTTCTTT